This TCR beta chain was captured in a study of breast tumors, draining lymph nodes, adjacent tissues. Germline V gene lookup returns CDR1 MNHEY and CDR2 SVGEGT. Germline trimming cut 2 bases from V and 1 base from J; bases unmatched to any gene: 8. The CDR3 length is 17 residues. The lymph nodes were axillary draining lymph nodes from breast cancer patients. TCRdb itself ran the multiplex PCR reads through MiXCR, one entry per CDR3 protein. The table lists 84,000 or so distinct CDR3 sequences, over 25% of them singletons. This clonotype came up many times. This sequence originates from a female donor with breast cancer. Some clones in this sample may be carry-over from other donors' samples. The chain links TRBV6-2 or TRBV6-3 to TRBJ2-7; TRBD1 agrees at 10 bases. The sequencing sample was made of axillary lymph node tissue. The CDR3 here is CASSYRGPGQGSYEQYF. CDR3 nucleotides: TGTGCCAGCAGTTACCGCGGGCCGGGACAGGGGTCCTACGAGCAGTACTTC.